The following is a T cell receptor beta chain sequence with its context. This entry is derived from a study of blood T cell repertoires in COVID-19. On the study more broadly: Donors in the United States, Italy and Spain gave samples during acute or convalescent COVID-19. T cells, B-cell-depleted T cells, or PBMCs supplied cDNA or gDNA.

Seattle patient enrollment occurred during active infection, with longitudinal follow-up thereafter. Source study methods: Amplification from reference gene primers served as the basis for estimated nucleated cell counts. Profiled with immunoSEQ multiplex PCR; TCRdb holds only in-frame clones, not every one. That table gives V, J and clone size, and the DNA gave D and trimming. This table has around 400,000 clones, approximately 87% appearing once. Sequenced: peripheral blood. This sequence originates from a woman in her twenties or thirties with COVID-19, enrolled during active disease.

The CDR3 sequence: CATSRDFNRANEQYF. CDR3 DNA: TGTGCCACCAGCAGAGATTTTAACAGGGCCAACGAGCAGTACTTC. The rearrangement links TRBV15 to TRBJ2-7, with D tentatively TRBD1 (6 bases). Trimming removed 0 bases at V and 5 bases at J, with 14 bases between. Looked up from germline, CDR1 is LNHNV and CDR2 is YYDKDF (reference sequence). The CDR3 runs 15 residues.